The 20 T cell receptor beta chains below all came from one sample that was sequenced in a study of T cell changes during pregnancy in multiple sclerosis. Here immunoSEQ multiplex PCR was the method, and the copy in TCRdb shows in-frame clones only, minus some. This repertoire shows roughly 97,000 clones, just over 90% found once; its top ten account for 0.76%. The sample here was peripheral blood, taken in the second trimester of pregnancy. The receptor set was obtained from a female donor in good health, enrolled as a control in a pregnancy study.

The chain joins TRBV15 to TRBJ1-2, with D possibly TRBD1 on 5 matching bases. V lost 1 base and J 4 bases, leaving 7 bases between the germline ends. CDR3 length: 13 residues. Germline-derived CDR1 and CDR2 are LNHNV and YYDKDF (reference sequence). The CDR3 sequence is CATSRGQFYGYTF. CDR3 bases: TGTGCCACCAGCAGAGGACAGTTCTATGGCTACACCTTC.

The rearrangement uses TRBV11-2 and TRBJ1-2, with TRBD1 matching over 10 bases. Trimming removed 4 bases from V and 1 base from J; junction bases left unmatched: 3. Germline-derived CDR1 and CDR2 are SGHAT and FQNNGV. CDR3 length equals 15 residues. CDR3 amino acids: CASSWGTGVNYGYTF. The CDR3 DNA follows: TGTGCCAGCAGCTGGGGGACAGGGGTTAACTATGGCTACACCTTC.

This clone came up a few times. The J gene is TRBJ2-2, the V gene TRBV6-4; 9 nucleotides match TRBD2. This CDR3 is built from 17 residues. Germline V CDR1 and CDR2: MRHNA, SNTAGT. V lost 6 bases and J lost 2; bases outside the gene matches: 10. CDR3 nucleotides: TGTGCCAGCAGCCCCCTTAGTAGCGGGAGTAACACCGGGGAGCTGTTTTTT. Amino acid sequence: CASSPLSSGSNTGELFF.

The gene calls are TRBV5-1 and TRBJ2-7; D is possibly TRBD1 (5 bases). This CDR3 is 12 amino acids long. CDR1 and CDR2 from the germline V gene are SGHRS and YFSETQ. Trimming pared 7 bases from V and 3 bases from J, leaving 11 bases between. The CDR3 DNA follows: TGCGCCAGCCGACAGTCGAACTACGAGCAGTACTTC. Its protein product is CASRQSNYEQYF.

V gene TRBV30 combines with J gene TRBJ2-5, with 10 bases aligning to TRBD2. With the DNA end fitting TRBJ2-7 better, the J assignment may be wrong. CDR1 is GTSNPN, CDR2 SVGIG, per germline (reference sequence). This CDR3 comprises 13 residues. CDR3 nucleotide sequence: TGTGCCTGGAGAAGTAGCGGGAGGCCCGAGCAGTACTTC. Translated, it gives CAWRSSGRPEQYF.

The rearrangement uses TRBV5-6 and TRBJ1-1, with D unresolved. The CDR3 contains 13 residues. In germline, CDR1 is SGHDT, CDR2 YYEEEE. V lost 3 bases to trimming and J lost 1 base, with 7 bases between them. CDR3 sequence: CASSYRQNTEAFF. CDR3 nucleotide sequence: TGTGCCAGCAGCTACAGACAGAACACTGAAGCTTTCTTT.

This clone turned up a few times. The rearrangement joins TRBV6-4 to TRBJ1-4; TRBD1 aligns across 9 bases. V lost 6 bases and J lost 6; bases outside the gene matches: 5. The germline gives CDR1 MRHNA, CDR2 SNTAGT. The CDR3 spans 14 residues. CDR3 in DNA: TGTGCCAGCAGCCCAACAGGGGGCTATGAAAAACTGTTTTTT. It encodes CASSPTGGYEKLFF.

J is TRBJ2-7 and V is TRBV29-1, with 11 bases aligning to TRBD2. The CDR3 covers 13 residues. The V gene's germline CDR1 is SQVTM and CDR2 ANQGSEA. The V and J ends lost 7 bases and 6 bases, in that order; junction bases with no gene match: 8. The CDR3 coding sequence is TGCAGCGCTATAGCGGGAGGGTCGACCGAGCAGTACTTC. Amino acids: CSAIAGGSTEQYF.

This clone was counted only a few times. The J gene is TRBJ2-5, the V gene TRBV2; TRBD1 matches 11 bases. CDR1 is SNHLY, CDR2 FYNNEI, per germline. The CDR3 has 16 amino acids. Trimming cost V 6 bases and J 0 bases; bases outside gene matches: 6. In nucleotides, the CDR3 is TGTGCCAGCAGAGGACAGGGGGCCCGGTACCAAGAGACCCAGTACTTC. Residues: CASRGQGARYQETQYF. Drawing the rest from reference TRBV2 and TRBJ2-5, the complete variable domain is EPEVTQTPSHQVTQMGQEVILRCVPISNHLYFYWYRQILGQKVEFLVSFYNNEISEKSEIFDDQFSVERPDGSNFTLKIRSTKLEDSAMYFCASRGQGARYQETQYFGPGTRLLVL.

The rearrangement links TRBV7-2 to TRBJ2-2; D gene uncertain. CDR3 length: 12 amino acids. V lost 2 bases to trimming and J lost 7 bases, with 5 bases between them. Looked up from germline, CDR1 is SGHTA and CDR2 is FQGNSA. Here the CDR3 DNA reads TGTGCCAGCAGCTTATACGGCGGGGAGCTGTTTTTT. It codes for CASSLYGGELFF.

V gene TRBV5-1 combines with J gene TRBJ2-2; 9 positions agree with TRBD2. Per the germline V gene, CDR1 is SGHRS and CDR2 is YFSETQ. The V gene end was trimmed by 0 bases and the J gene end by 4 bases; junction bases not matched to a gene: 4. The CDR3 has 16 amino acids. In DNA, the CDR3 is TGCGCCAGCAGCTTGGTGGCGGGAGGGCCCACCGGGGAGCTGTTTTTT. This codes for CASSLVAGGPTGELFF.

The V call is TRBV19, the J call TRBJ1-2; D is perhaps TRBD1 (5 bases). V lost 2 bases and J 4 bases, leaving 11 bases between the germline ends. This CDR3 is built from 14 residues. Germline loops: CDR1 LNHDA, CDR2 SQIVND (reference sequence). The CDR3 DNA is TGTGCCAGTAGTATACGGCAGGGAGGCTATGGCTACACCTTC. It specifies CASSIRQGGYGYTF.

The CDR3 bases are TGTGCCAGCACGCAAACGCAGCGGACAGGAAACACTGAAGCTTTCTTT. Translation gives CASTQTQRTGNTEAFF. The chain has TRBV5-4 and TRBJ1-1, with TRBD1 matching 7 bases. Germline CDR1 SGHNT, CDR2 YYREEE (reference sequence). The trim removed 6 bases at V and 2 bases at J, leaving 13 bases unmatched. This CDR3 has 16 residues.

The DNA for the CDR3 is TGTGCCAGCCAACAGGGGGCCACATACTCTGGAAACACCATATATTTT. Translated, it gives CASQQGATYSGNTIYF. V gene TRBV28 combines with J gene TRBJ1-3; TRBD1 aligns across 9 bases. The J segment lost 0 bases and the V segment lost 8 bases, leaving 8 bases of the junction unmatched. Germline CDR1 reads MDHEN; CDR2 reads SYDVKM. CDR3 length: 16 residues.

This clone has only a few counts. This rearrangement joins TRBV6-4 to TRBJ1-1, with TRBD1 matching 9 bases. Trimming took 4 bases from V and 8 from J; bases not matched to a gene: 5. Germline assignment: CDR1 MRHNA and CDR2 SNTAGT. The CDR3 covers 13 residues. The CDR3 is CASSASGTGEAFF. The DNA for the CDR3 is TGTGCCAGCAGTGCGTCCGGGACAGGGGAAGCTTTCTTT.

The CDR3 spells CASSQDWAARGYTF. DNA of the CDR3: TGCGCCAGCAGCCAAGATTGGGCCGCCCGTGGCTACACCTTC. The chain has TRBV4-3 and TRBJ1-2, with D unclear. The CDR3 totals 14 residues. Germline V gene data show CDR1 as LGHNA and CDR2 as YSLEER. V gave up 0 bases and J gave up 7 bases, with 12 bases separating them.

This sequence joins TRBV7-2 and TRBJ2-3, with D unresolved. CDR3 size: 14 residues. V dropped 0 bases and J dropped 1 base, with 5 bases sitting between them. The germline V gene has CDR1 SGHTA and CDR2 FQGNSA. The CDR3 sequence: CASSLAPGTDTQYF. In DNA form, the CDR3 reads TGTGCCAGCAGCTTAGCCCCCGGCACAGATACGCAGTATTTT. Supplemented by reference TRBV7-2 and TRBJ2-3, the full variable domain reads GAGVSQSPSNKVTEKGKDVELRCDPISGHTALYWYRQSLGQGLEFLIYFQGNSAPDKSGLPSDRFSAERTGGSVSTLTIQRTQQEDSAVYLCASSLAPGTDTQYFGPGTRLTVL.

This clone was observed once. The V and J genes are TRBV7-9 and TRBJ2-1; 7 bases line up with TRBD1. The CDR3 is 14 residues long. V dropped 5 bases and J dropped 8; count of bases not matched to a gene: 9. CDR1 and CDR2 from the germline V gene are SEHNR and FQNEAQ (reference sequence). CDR3 loop: CASSLPGTVDEQFF. DNA for the CDR3: TGTGCCAGCAGCCTTCCCGGGACAGTGGATGAGCAGTTCTTC.

As regards this clone: The missing conserved phenylalanine or tryptophan at the end of this CDR3 makes a read error likely. It is unclear where the CDR3 begins or ends on the DNA, so no DNA is shown, and the CDR3 is as TCRdb lists it. This rearrangement joins TRBV11-3 to TRBJ1-6; the D call in the table, TRBD1, was not verified against the DNA. From its first to its last residue, the CDR3 has 11 amino acids. Germline lookup yields CDR1 SGHNT and CDR2 YENEEA. The CDR3 region is CASSLDLDRVE.

The chain recombines TRBV5-6 with TRBJ1-5, with D possibly TRBD1 on 5 matching bases. Germline V gene sequence: CDR1 SGHDT, CDR2 YYEEEE. This CDR3 comprises 14 residues. V was shortened by 2 bases and J by 1 base, with 7 bases between the two germline ends. The CDR3 here is CASSLQESNQPQHF. CDR3 DNA: TGTGCCAGCAGCTTACAGGAGAGCAATCAGCCCCAGCATTTT.